Listed here is a single T cell receptor beta chain. Its antigen is currently unknown. This sample was taken from a study of vaccination and CD4 T cells after COVID-19. On the study more broadly: Samples taken post-COVID came a median around 3.5 months after diagnosis, ranging from 35 to 161. The interval from dose two to post-vaccine sampling had a median of approximately 73 days, and it ranged from 14 to 241. The cells in question were stimulated using overlapping spike peptides derived from SARS-CoV-2, HCoV-NL63, HCoV-OC43 and HCoV-229E.

Trimming shortened V by 4 bases and J by 2 bases, and 11 bases separated the two germline ends. Germline lookup yields CDR1 MDHEN and CDR2 SYDVKM. The CDR3 runs 14 residues. Regarding treatment: approximately 11-day PBMC culture with coronavirus spike peptide pools or control peptides (ViraFEST assay). The Oncomine TCR Beta short-read assay sequenced DNA from cultured CD4+ T cells. TCRdb re-called the PCR reads through MiXCR, storing one row per CDR3 protein. The sample contains 11,000 to 15,000 distinct CDR3 sequences, approximately 62% of which appear only once. This chain links TRBV28 with TRBJ1-1; tentative D call: TRBD1 (5 bases). The sequence derives from a human donor who had recovered from COVID-19. Material: CD4+ T cells from blood, cultured in vitro. The CDR3 reads CASSSTALNTEAFF. CDR3 DNA: TGTGCCAGCAGTTCGACAGCCCTAAACACTGAAGCTTTCTTT.